These 4 T cell receptor beta chains share one sample of origin, sequenced in a study of T-cell memory formation after mild COVID-19. TCRdb analysed the 5' RACE reads with MiXCR anew, one entry per CDR3 protein. The table lists roughly 600,000 distinct CDR3 sequences, more than 15% of them singletons. The sequenced material came from PBMCs or a T cell subset sorted from them (not recorded which). These receptors all come from an adult woman who had mild COVID-19 (a few samples of this study predate the infection). Cell type and time point are not known.

This clonotype showed up just a few times. V and J are TRBV4-3 and TRBJ2-7; D is uncertain. With 0 bases removed from V and 5 bases from J, the gap between germline ends came to 8 bases. Germline CDR1 LGHNA, CDR2 YSLEER. This CDR3 region has 13 residues. For the CDR3, the DNA is TGCGCCAGCAGCCAAGATTTGAGAAACGAGCAGTACTTC. Its translation: CASSQDLRNEQYF.

The V call is TRBV27, the J call TRBJ1-1, with 7 bases matching TRBD1. The germline gives CDR1 MNHEY, CDR2 SMNVEV (reference sequence). The junction had 4 bases not matched to a gene; V was cut back by 0 bases and J by 6 bases. This CDR3 contains 14 residues. CDR3 bases: TGTGCCAGCAGTTTATCGGGACAGCTAGCTGAAGCTTTCTTT. Its protein is CASSLSGQLAEAFF.

This clonotype was seen a handful of times. The V gene is TRBV9, the J gene TRBJ2-7; perhaps TRBD1 as D (6 bases). The germline gives CDR1 SGDLS, CDR2 YYNGEE. Trimming shortened V by 1 base and J by 5 bases, and 13 bases separated the two germline ends. The CDR3 consists of 14 residues. As DNA, the CDR3 is TGTGCCAGCAGCGTAAGTTCAGGGGCCAACGAGCAGTACTTC. Its protein product is CASSVSSGANEQYF.

The J gene is TRBJ2-4, the V gene TRBV18; D gene unclear. Trimming pared 0 bases from V and 2 bases from J, leaving 11 bases between. The CDR3 is 16 residues long. Germline V lookup: CDR1 KGHSH, CDR2 LQKENI. CDR3 DNA: TGTGCCAGCTCACCACCGGTCTTAGGGCCCAAAAACATTCAGTACTTC. Its translation is CASSPPVLGPKNIQYF.